These T cell receptor beta chains were read from a single sample in a study of T cells in Graves' hyperthyroidism and ophthalmopathy. TCRdb recomputed calls from the multiplex PCR reads with MiXCR, one row per CDR3 protein. The sample consists of approximately 610,000 distinct CDR3 sequences, around 15% of them appearing once. Source material: blood. Every receptor here comes from a woman between 35 and 50 years old with Graves' ophthalmopathy. Both conserved end residues are part of each CDR3. The order of the fields is V gene, clone size, J gene, CDR3 protein. Clone size is stated in some rows and not others, as once, few, many or a class when expanded.

>TRBV7-9|few|TRBJ2-1
CASRQGAFEQFF
>TRBV12-3/TRBV12-4|many|TRBJ2-5
CASSLLGIETQYF
>TRBV28|many|TRBJ2-7
CASSLGVRSSYEQYF
>TRBV6-1|.|TRBJ2-4
CASGNLGEGAKNIQYF
>TRBV5-1|few|TRBJ2-2
CASSSPPGQVTGELFF
>TRBV12-3/TRBV12-4|many|TRBJ1-2
CASSPGGAEVGYTF
>TRBV19|few|TRBJ1-3
CASELGQGESSGNTIYF
>TRBV4-2|few|TRBJ2-7
CASSQDRTSGSLYEQYF
>TRBV27|many|TRBJ2-7
CASSPALSSSSYEQYF
>TRBV30|many|TRBJ1-2
CAWSVYSWGYTF
>TRBV11-2|many|TRBJ2-7
CASSFTRASSYEQYF
>TRBV27|.|TRBJ2-5
CASRDGGYETQYF
>TRBV12-3/TRBV12-4|.|TRBJ1-2
CASSFLRRNYGYTF
>TRBV5-1|few|TRBJ2-5
CASSLGSSGSQETQYF
>TRBV11-2|many|TRBJ1-1
CASSFWGTEAFF
>TRBV2|many|TRBJ2-2
CASRTSYTGELFF
>TRBV28|.|TRBJ2-5
CASSPSTGAWPGTQYF
>TRBV5-1|.|TRBJ2-3
CASSLTGDIIDTQYF
>TRBV29-1|many|TRBJ1-1
CSVDGGKPEAFF
>TRBV6-1|many|TRBJ1-1
CASSELLGTEAFF
>TRBV10-2|few|TRBJ2-5
CASSEFWDREYQETQYF
>TRBV6-5|many|TRBJ2-7
CASSYSHRLTYEQYF
>TRBV7-2|many|TRBJ2-7
CASSLLSGFSYEQYF
>TRBV28|many|TRBJ2-7
CAGTGMGYEQYF
>TRBV19|.|TRBJ1-2
CASSPGTGAGYGYTF
>TRBV19|many|TRBJ1-5
CASSFGTGGNQPQHF
>TRBV5-1|few|TRBJ2-2
CASSGSGNTGELFF
>TRBV5-1|many|TRBJ1-5
CASSLAGDSNQPQHF
>TRBV7-9|many|TRBJ2-5
CASSLPAGTKGETQYF
>TRBV28|many|TRBJ1-2
CASSSGAGHYGYTF
>TRBV19|many|TRBJ2-6
CASSTGANVLTF
>TRBV6-5|many|TRBJ1-2
CASSYASGRMNYGYTF
>TRBV28|many|TRBJ1-1
CASRNDGKAFF
>TRBV29-1|many|TRBJ2-5
CSVEFLTSGEETQYF
>TRBV4-3|many|TRBJ2-2
CASSQSGNTGELFF
>TRBV28|.|TRBJ2-5
CASSLGTRYIKQETQYF
>TRBV19|many|TRBJ1-1
CASSIRVGGGRNTEAFF
>TRBV3-1|.|TRBJ2-5
CASSHRGGVQETQYF
>TRBV24-1|.|TRBJ2-5
CATSAAGDQETQYF
>TRBV10-3|.|TRBJ2-7
CANRGQTGYEQYF
>TRBV5-1|many|TRBJ2-7
CASRVLPGYEQYF
>TRBV20-1|.|TRBJ2-7
CSARDSYYEQYF
>TRBV4-2|few|TRBJ2-5
CASSQELAGGLQETQYF
>TRBV7-9|many|TRBJ2-5
CASSLAASGTQYF
>TRBV28|few|TRBJ1-2
CASGQGAYGYTF
>TRBV15|few|TRBJ2-7
CATSENTFEQYF
>TRBV3-1|few|TRBJ2-2
CASSVLTYPNTGELFF
>TRBV29-1|many|TRBJ1-2
CSVRRGDYGYTF
>TRBV7-2|few|TRBJ2-5
CASSSTGLATQGTQYF